In its sample, the clone carrying this TCR beta chain was seen a few times. The antigen remains unidentified. The data were taken from a study of identical twins. Overall study results and limits: It was possible that invariant MAIT and iNKT cells partly confounded the zero-insertion analyses. Excess twin sharing in beta out-of-frame sequences was weaker.

The germline V gene encodes CDR1 SGHDT and CDR2 YYEEEE. This CDR3 comprises 13 residues. V shed 3 bases and J shed 4 bases, with 10 bases lying between them. TCRdb itself ran the 5' RACE reads through MiXCR, one entry per CDR3 protein. The repertoire holds roughly 500,000 distinct CDR3 sequences, under 25% seen once, with about 0.93% in the top ten. These data were likewise used in another study, on T cells expressing NK-cell markers.

V gene TRBV5-6 combines with J gene TRBJ1-1, with D tentatively TRBD1 (5 bases). The sequence was collected from a woman in her late teens or twenties in good health. The specimen was CD4+ T cells sorted from blood. CDR3 sequence reads: CASSSLGATEAFF. CDR3 bases: TGTGCCAGCAGCTCCCTCGGGGCCACTGAAGCTTTCTTT.